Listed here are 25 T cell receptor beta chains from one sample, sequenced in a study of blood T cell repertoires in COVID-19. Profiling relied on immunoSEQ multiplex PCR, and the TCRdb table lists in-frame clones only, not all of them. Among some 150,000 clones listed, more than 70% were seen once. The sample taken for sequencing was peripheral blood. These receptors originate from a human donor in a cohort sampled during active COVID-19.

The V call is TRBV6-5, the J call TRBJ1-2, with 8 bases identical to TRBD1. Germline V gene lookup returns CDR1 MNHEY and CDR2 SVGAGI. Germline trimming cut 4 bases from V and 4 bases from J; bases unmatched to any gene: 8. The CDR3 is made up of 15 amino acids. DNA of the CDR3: TGTGCCAGCAGTTTCTACCCGACAGGGGCCTATGGCTACACCTTC. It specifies CASSFYPTGAYGYTF.

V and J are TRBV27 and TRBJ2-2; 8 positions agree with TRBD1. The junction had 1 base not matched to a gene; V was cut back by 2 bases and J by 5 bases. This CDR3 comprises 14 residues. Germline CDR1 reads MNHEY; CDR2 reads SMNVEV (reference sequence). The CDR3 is CASSLGQGTGELFF. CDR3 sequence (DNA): TGTGCCAGCAGTTTAGGACAGGGAACCGGGGAGCTGTTTTTT.

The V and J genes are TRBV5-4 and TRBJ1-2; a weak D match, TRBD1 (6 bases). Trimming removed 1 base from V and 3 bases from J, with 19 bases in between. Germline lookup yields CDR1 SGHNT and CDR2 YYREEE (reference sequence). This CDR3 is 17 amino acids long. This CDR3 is CASSLSGGGQTYYGYTF. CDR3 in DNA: TGTGCCAGCAGCTTGTCGGGTGGGGGACAAACTTACTATGGCTACACCTTC.

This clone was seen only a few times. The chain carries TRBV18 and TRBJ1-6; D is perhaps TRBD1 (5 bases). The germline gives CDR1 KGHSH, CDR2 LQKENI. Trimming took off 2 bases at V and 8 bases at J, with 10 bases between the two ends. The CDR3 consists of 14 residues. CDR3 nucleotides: TGTGCCAGCTCACCAGGGGGGGTGGATTCACCCCTCCACTTT. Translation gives CASSPGGVDSPLHF. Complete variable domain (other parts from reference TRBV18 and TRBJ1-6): NAGVMQNPRHLVRRRGQEARLRCSPMKGHSHVYWYRQLPEEGLKFMVYLQKENIIDESGMPKERFSAEFPKEGPSILRIQQVVRGDSAAYFCASSPGGVDSPLHFGNGTRLTVT.

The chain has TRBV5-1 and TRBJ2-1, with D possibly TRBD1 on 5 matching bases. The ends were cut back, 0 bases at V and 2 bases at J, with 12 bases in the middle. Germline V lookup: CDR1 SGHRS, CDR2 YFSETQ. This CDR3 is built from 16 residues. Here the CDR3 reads CASSLVLGAAYNEQFF. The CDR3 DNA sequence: TGCGCCAGCAGCTTGGTTTTAGGGGCTGCCTACAATGAGCAGTTCTTC.

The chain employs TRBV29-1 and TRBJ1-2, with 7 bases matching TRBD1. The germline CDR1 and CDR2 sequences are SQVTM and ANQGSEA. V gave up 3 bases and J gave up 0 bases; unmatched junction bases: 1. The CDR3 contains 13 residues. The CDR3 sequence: CSVDRGANYGYTF. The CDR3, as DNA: TGCAGCGTTGACAGGGGGGCTAACTATGGCTACACCTTC.

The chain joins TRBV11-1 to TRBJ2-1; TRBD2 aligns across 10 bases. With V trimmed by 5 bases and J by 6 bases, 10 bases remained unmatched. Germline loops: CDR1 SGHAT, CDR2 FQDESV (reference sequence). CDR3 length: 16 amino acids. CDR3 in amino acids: CASSPLSGGAGNEQFF. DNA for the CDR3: TGTGCCAGCAGCCCTTTAAGCGGGGGGGCCGGCAATGAGCAGTTCTTC. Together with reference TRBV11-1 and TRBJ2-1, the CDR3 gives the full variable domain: EAEVAQSPRYKITEKSQAVAFWCDPISGHATLYWYRQILGQGPELLVQFQDESVVDDSQLPKDRFSAERLKGVDSTLKIQPAELGDSAMYLCASSPLSGGAGNEQFFGPGTRLTVL.

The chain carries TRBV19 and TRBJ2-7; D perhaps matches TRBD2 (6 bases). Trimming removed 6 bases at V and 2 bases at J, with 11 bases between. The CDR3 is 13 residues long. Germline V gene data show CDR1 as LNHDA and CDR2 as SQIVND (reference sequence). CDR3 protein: CASSGGVTYEQYF. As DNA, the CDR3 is TGTGCCAGTAGCGGCGGGGTAACCTACGAGCAGTACTTC.

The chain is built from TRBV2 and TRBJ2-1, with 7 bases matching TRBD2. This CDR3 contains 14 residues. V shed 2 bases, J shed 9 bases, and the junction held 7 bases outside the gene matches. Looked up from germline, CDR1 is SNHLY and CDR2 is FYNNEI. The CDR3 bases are TGTGCCAGCAGTGAACAGCGGGGAACTGGTGAGCAGTTCTTC. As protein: CASSEQRGTGEQFF. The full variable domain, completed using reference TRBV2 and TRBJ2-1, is EPEVTQTPSHQVTQMGQEVILRCVPISNHLYFYWYRQILGQKVEFLVSFYNNEISEKSEIFDDQFSVERPDGSNFTLKIRSTKLEDSAMYFCASSEQRGTGEQFFGPGTRLTVL.

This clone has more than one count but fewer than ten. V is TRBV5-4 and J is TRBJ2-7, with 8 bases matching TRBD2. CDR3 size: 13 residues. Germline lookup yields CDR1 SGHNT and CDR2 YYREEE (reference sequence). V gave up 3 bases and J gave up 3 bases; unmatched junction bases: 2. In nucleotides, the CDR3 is TGTGCCAGCAGCTCGGGACTAGACTACGAGCAGTACTTC. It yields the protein CASSSGLDYEQYF.

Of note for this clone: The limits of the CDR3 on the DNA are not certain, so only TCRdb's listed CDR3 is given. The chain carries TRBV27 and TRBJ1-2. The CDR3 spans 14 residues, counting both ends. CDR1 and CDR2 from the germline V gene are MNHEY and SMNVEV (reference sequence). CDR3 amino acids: CASSSSRTNYGYTF.

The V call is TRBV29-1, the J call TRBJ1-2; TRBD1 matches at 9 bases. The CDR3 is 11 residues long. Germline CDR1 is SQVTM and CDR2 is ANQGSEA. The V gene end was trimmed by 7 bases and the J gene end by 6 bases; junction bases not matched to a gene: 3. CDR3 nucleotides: TGCAGCGAGGGGACAGGGAATGGCTACACCTTC. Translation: CSEGTGNGYTF. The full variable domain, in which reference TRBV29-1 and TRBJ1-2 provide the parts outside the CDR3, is SAVISQKPSRDICQRGTSLTIQCQVDSQVTMMFWYRQQPGQSLTLIATANQGSEATYESGFVIDKFPISRPNLTFSTLTVSNMSPEDSSIYLCSEGTGNGYTFGSGTRLTVV.

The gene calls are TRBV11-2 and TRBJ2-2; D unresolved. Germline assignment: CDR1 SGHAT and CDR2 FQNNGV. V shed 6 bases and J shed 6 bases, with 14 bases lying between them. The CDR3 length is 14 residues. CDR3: CASREMSGPGELFF. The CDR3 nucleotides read TGTGCCAGCAGAGAAATGTCTGGGCCCGGGGAGCTGTTTTTT.

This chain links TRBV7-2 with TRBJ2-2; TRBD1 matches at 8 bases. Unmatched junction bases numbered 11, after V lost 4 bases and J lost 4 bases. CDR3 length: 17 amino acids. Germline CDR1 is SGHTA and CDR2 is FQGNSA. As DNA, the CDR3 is TGTGCCAGCAGCTCATTTTTCACAGGGGGAGTCACCGGGGAGCTGTTTTTT. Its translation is CASSSFFTGGVTGELFF. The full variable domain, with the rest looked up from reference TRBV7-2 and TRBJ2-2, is GAGVSQSPSNKVTEKGKDVELRCDPISGHTALYWYRQSLGQGLEFLIYFQGNSAPDKSGLPSDRFSAERTGGSVSTLTIQRTQQEDSAVYLCASSSFFTGGVTGELFFGEGSRLTVL.

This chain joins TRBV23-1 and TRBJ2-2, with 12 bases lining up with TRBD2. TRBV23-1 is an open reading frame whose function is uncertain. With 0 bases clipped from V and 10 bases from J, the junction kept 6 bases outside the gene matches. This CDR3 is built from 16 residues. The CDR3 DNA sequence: TGCGCCAGCAGTCAATCGTCTAGCGGGGGGGCCGAGGAGCTGTTTTTT. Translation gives CASSQSSSGGAEELFF.

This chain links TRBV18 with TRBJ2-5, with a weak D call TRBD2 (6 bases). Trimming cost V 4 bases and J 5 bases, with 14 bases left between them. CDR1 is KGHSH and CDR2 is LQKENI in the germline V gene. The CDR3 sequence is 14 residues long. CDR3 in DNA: TGTGCCAGCTCACGATCGAGGAGCGGGGAGACCCAGTACTTC. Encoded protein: CASSRSRSGETQYF.

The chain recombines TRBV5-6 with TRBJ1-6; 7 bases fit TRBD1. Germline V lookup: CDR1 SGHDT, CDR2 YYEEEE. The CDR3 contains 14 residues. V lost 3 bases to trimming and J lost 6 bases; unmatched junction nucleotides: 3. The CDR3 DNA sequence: TGTGCCAGCAGCTCGACAGGGCTTAATTCACCCCTCCACTTT. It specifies CASSSTGLNSPLHF.

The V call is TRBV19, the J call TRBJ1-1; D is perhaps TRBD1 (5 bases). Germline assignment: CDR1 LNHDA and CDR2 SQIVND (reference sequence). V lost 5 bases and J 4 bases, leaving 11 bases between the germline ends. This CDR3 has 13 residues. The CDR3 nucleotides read TGTGCCAGTAGTCCCTGGACAAGCACTGAAGCTTTCTTT. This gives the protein CASSPWTSTEAFF.

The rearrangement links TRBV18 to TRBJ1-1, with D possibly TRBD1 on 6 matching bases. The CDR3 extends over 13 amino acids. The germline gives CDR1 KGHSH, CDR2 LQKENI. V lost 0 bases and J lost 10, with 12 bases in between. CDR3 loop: CASSPPQGLPAFF. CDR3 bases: TGTGCCAGCTCACCACCGCAGGGGCTCCCAGCTTTCTTT.

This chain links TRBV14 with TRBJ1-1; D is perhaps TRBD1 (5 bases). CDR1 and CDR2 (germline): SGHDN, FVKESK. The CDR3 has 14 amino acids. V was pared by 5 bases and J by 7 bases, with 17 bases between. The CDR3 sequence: CASSFGVGGFEAFF. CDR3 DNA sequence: TGTGCCAGCAGCTTTGGCGTGGGGGGTTTTGAAGCTTTCTTT.

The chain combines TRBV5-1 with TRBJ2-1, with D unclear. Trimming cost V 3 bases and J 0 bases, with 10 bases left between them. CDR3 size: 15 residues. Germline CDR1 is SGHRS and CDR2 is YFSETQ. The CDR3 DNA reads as TGCGCCAGCAGCTCCGACACGAGCTCCTACAATGAGCAGTTCTTC. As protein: CASSSDTSSYNEQFF.

This CDR3 is CASSLAGDEKLFF. The CDR3 DNA sequence: TGTGCCAGCAGCTTGGCAGGGGATGAAAAACTGTTTTTT. The V and J genes are TRBV5-6 and TRBJ1-4; possible D gene TRBD1, 6 bases. Germline CDR1 is SGHDT and CDR2 is YYEEEE. The CDR3 extends over 13 amino acids. Between the trimmed V and J ends, which lost 0 bases and 6 bases, there was a span of 6 bases.

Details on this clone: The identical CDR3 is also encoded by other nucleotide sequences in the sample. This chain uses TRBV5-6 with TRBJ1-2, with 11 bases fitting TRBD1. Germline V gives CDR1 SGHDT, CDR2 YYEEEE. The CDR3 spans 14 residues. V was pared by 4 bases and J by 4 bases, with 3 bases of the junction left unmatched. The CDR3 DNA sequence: TGTGCCAGCAGCCGGGACAGGGGGTCCTATGGCTACACCTTC. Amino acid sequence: CASSRDRGSYGYTF.

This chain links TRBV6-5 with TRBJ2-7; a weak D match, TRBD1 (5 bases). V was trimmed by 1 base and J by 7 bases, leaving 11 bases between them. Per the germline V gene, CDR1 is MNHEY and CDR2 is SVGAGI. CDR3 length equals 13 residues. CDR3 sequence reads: CASSYLDSFEQYF. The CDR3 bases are TGTGCCAGCAGTTACTTAGACAGTTTTGAGCAGTACTTC.

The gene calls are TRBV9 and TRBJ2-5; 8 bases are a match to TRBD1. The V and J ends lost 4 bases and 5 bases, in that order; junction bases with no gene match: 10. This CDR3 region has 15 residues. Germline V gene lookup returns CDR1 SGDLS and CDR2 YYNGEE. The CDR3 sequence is CASSSKTGEMETQYF. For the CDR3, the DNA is TGTGCCAGCAGCTCAAAGACAGGGGAGATGGAGACCCAGTACTTC.